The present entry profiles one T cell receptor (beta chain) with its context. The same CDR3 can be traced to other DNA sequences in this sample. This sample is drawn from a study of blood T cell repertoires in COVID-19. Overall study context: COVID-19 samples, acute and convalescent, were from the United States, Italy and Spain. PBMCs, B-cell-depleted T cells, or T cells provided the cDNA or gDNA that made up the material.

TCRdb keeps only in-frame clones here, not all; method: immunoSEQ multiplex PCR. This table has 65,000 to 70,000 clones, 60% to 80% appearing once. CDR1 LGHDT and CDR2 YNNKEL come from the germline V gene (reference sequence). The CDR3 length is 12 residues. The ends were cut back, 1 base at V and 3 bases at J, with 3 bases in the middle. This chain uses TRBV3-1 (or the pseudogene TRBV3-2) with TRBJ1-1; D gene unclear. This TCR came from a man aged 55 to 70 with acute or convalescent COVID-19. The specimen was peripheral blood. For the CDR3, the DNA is TGTGCCAGCAGCCAAGCGGACACTGAAGCTTTCTTT. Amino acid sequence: CASSQADTEAFF.